Shown below are 10 T cell receptor beta chains from a single sample sequenced in a study of CD8+ T cells in alopecia areata (dated by TCRdb to 2017 to 2018). What this sample's time point label stands for: 24 weeks on oral tofacitinib. The intended sense of this specimen's treatment or condition label: oral pan-JAK inhibitor, 5-10 mg twice daily. Libraries were made using the immunoSEQ multiplex PCR assay. For TCR sequencing, RNA was extracted from every sample and reverse transcribed into cDNA to serve as template. This is the immuneACCESS table as TCRdb keeps it, with only in-frame sequences that have V and J called. A part of the clones is gone; compared with another copy, unresolved V genes explain less than half, and the rest is unexplained. This sample gives 190,000 or so clones in total; around three fifths of them show up just once. Of the sample, roughly 12% is held by the ten largest clones.

The sequencing used CD8+ T cells sorted from blood, collected at week 24, from a patient treated with tofacitinib. These receptors were obtained from a human donor with alopecia areata.

The rearrangement uses TRBV27 and TRBJ2-7, with TRBD2 identical over 8 bases. J was trimmed by 2 bases and V by 5 bases; bases with no gene match: 5. CDR3 length: 14 residues. From germline, CDR1 is MNHEY and CDR2 SMNVEV (reference sequence). CDR3 in amino acids: CASSPSGGTYEQYF. CDR3 bases: TGTGCCAGCAGTCCGTCGGGAGGGACCTACGAGCAGTACTTC.

V and J are TRBV6-5 and TRBJ2-1, with D tentatively TRBD1 or TRBD2 (5 bases each). V lost 6 bases and J lost 7, with 10 bases in between. This CDR3 spans 12 amino acids. Germline values: CDR1 MNHEY, CDR2 SVGAGI. The CDR3: CASSPGPNEQFF. The CDR3 DNA is TGTGCCAGCAGCCCGGGGCCAAATGAGCAGTTCTTC.

J is TRBJ2-7 and V is TRBV5-4; TRBD1 or TRBD2 may be the D gene (5 bases each). The CDR3 runs 12 residues. Germline V CDR1 and CDR2: SGHNT, YYREEE (reference sequence). Trimming left V 4 bases short and J 5 bases short, with 10 bases between. The CDR3 bases are TGTGCCAGCAGCCGATGGGACCACGAGCAGTACTTC. It specifies CASSRWDHEQYF.

In its sample, this clone was seen a few times. The chain employs TRBV7-9 and TRBJ1-6, with 7 positions matching TRBD1. The length of the CDR3 is 16 residues. Germline lookup yields CDR1 SEHNR and CDR2 FQNEAQ (reference sequence). V lost 5 bases to trimming and J lost 7 bases; unmatched junction nucleotides: 11. CDR3 in amino acids: CASSPIQGTHNSPLHF. CDR3 coding DNA: TGTGCCAGCAGCCCAATACAGGGGACTCACAATTCACCCCTCCACTTT.

The chain uses TRBV29-1 and TRBJ1-2, with D hard to call. Germline loops: CDR1 SQVTM, CDR2 ANQGSEA. Trimming pared 5 bases from V and 5 bases from J, leaving 12 bases between. CDR3 length equals 12 residues. The CDR3 here is CSVPWTDYGYTF. The DNA for the CDR3 is TGCAGCGTTCCTTGGACGGATTATGGCTACACCTTC. Together with reference TRBV29-1 and TRBJ1-2, the CDR3 gives the full variable domain: SAVISQKPSRDICQRGTSLTIQCQVDSQVTMMFWYRQQPGQSLTLIATANQGSEATYESGFVIDKFPISRPNLTFSTLTVSNMSPEDSSIYLCSVPWTDYGYTFGSGTRLTVV.

This rearrangement joins TRBV19 to TRBJ2-7; TRBD1 matches at 8 bases. The J segment lost 5 bases and the V segment lost 6 bases, leaving 6 bases of the junction unmatched. Germline CDR1 is LNHDA and CDR2 is SQIVND (reference sequence). The CDR3 contains 13 residues. CDR3 amino acids: CASSKRQGNEQYF. The CDR3 bases are TGTGCCAGTAGCAAAAGACAGGGGAACGAGCAGTACTTC.

This chain links TRBV30 with TRBJ2-7, with unresolved D. Trimming removed 1 base from V and 2 bases from J, with 6 bases in between. Germline CDR1 GTSNPN, CDR2 SVGIG (reference sequence). The CDR3 length is 12 residues. CDR3 loop: CAWSAVPYEQYF. The CDR3 DNA is TGTGCCTGGAGTGCGGTTCCCTACGAGCAGTACTTC.

The CDR3 coding sequence is TGTGCCAGCAGTTTGACAGGGGATAACAATGAGCAGTTCTTC. Amino acid sequence: CASSLTGDNNEQFF. The V and J genes are TRBV6-6 and TRBJ2-1, with 8 bases identical to TRBD1. This CDR3 is built from 14 residues. V was pared by 4 bases and J by 5 bases, with 4 bases of the junction left unmatched. Germline loops: CDR1 MNHNY, CDR2 SVGAGI (reference sequence).

J is TRBJ2-5 and V is TRBV28; a possible D gene is TRBD2 (6 bases). V lost 5 bases to trimming and J lost 0 bases, with 10 bases between them. The CDR3 spans 14 residues. Germline V gene sequence: CDR1 MDHEN, CDR2 SYDVKM. DNA of the CDR3: TGTGCCAGCAGTCCTCGACTAGACCAAGAGACCCAGTACTTC. Protein sequence: CASSPRLDQETQYF.

Only a few counts were recorded for this clone. V and J are TRBV13 and TRBJ1-6; D is possibly TRBD1 (5 bases). Germline V gene lookup returns CDR1 PRHDT and CDR2 FYEKMQ (reference sequence). This CDR3 is 14 amino acids long. V lost 5 bases and J lost 8, with 13 bases in between. The CDR3 DNA follows: TGTGCCAGCAGCCCTAGACAGCCGGATTCACCCCTCCACTTT. Amino acid sequence: CASSPRQPDSPLHF. The full variable domain, rest sourced from reference TRBV13 and TRBJ1-6, is AAGVIQSPRHLIKEKRETATLKCYPIPRHDTVYWYQQGPGQDPQFLISFYEKMQSDKGSIPDRFSAQQFSDYHSELNMSSLELGDSALYFCASSPRQPDSPLHFGNGTRLTVT.